A selection of T cell receptor beta chains follows, all from one sample in a study of cytotoxic CD8 clonotypes in ibrutinib-treated CLL. Clones were sequenced by immunoSEQ multiplex PCR, and TCRdb holds only the in-frame ones, with some missing. The sample has 110,000 to 150,000 clones, 76% seen once. The material was PBMCs, obtained after 24 months of ibrutinib treatment. These receptors all stem from a human donor with chronic lymphocytic leukemia. Both conserved end residues are part of each CDR3. The order of the fields is CDR3 DNA, CDR3 protein, V gene, clone size, D gene, J gene. D genes are given only for firm matches. For some rows the clone size is stated as once, few or many, or as a class when expanded; others skip it.

cdr3_nt: TGTGCCAGCAGCCACCCGGCGGGCAATCAGCCCCAGCATTTT
cdr3_aa: CASSHPAGNQPQHF
v_call: TRBV2
clone_size: NA
d_call: NA
j_call: TRBJ1-5

cdr3_nt: TGTGCCAGCAGCCGACTAGCGGGCGAGCAGTACTTC
cdr3_aa: CASSRLAGEQYF
v_call: TRBV27
clone_size: NA
d_call: TRBD2
j_call: TRBJ2-7

cdr3_nt: TGTGCCAGCAGTGAAACAGTCAGGGGGCAGACAGATACGCAGTATTTT
cdr3_aa: CASSETVRGQTDTQYF
v_call: TRBV6-1
clone_size: NA
d_call: TRBD1
j_call: TRBJ2-3

cdr3_nt: TGTGCCAGCAGCCCCCGAGGGGGACACCAAGAGACCCAGTACTTC
cdr3_aa: CASSPRGGHQETQYF
v_call: TRBV27
clone_size: few
d_call: NA
j_call: TRBJ2-5

cdr3_nt: TGTGCCAGCAGCACCCCGACAGGGGTGACCAACGTCCTGACTTTC
cdr3_aa: CASSTPTGVTNVLTF
v_call: TRBV7-8
clone_size: NA
d_call: TRBD1
j_call: TRBJ2-6

cdr3_nt: TGTGCCAGCAGCTTAAACGGCCGAGGGACTAATGAAAAACTGTTTTTT
cdr3_aa: CASSLNGRGTNEKLFF
v_call: TRBV7-2
clone_size: NA
d_call: NA
j_call: TRBJ1-4

cdr3_nt: TGTGCCTGGAGCGTCTGGCAGGGGACAGATACGCAGTATTTT
cdr3_aa: CAWSVWQGTDTQYF
v_call: TRBV30
clone_size: NA
d_call: NA
j_call: TRBJ2-3

cdr3_nt: TGCGCCAGCAGCTCAGGGACTAGCGGGATAGATACGCAGTATTTT
cdr3_aa: CASSSGTSGIDTQYF
v_call: TRBV5-1
clone_size: NA
d_call: TRBD2
j_call: TRBJ2-3

cdr3_nt: TGTGCCAGCAGTTTATTAGCGGTTTATCAGCCCCAGCATTTT
cdr3_aa: CASSLLAVYQPQHF
v_call: TRBV28
clone_size: few
d_call: NA
j_call: TRBJ1-5

cdr3_nt: TGTGCCAGCAGTTACGGCGTTAGTTTTCACAATGAGCAGTTCTTC
cdr3_aa: CASSYGVSFHNEQFF
v_call: TRBV6-6
clone_size: NA
d_call: NA
j_call: TRBJ2-1

cdr3_nt: TGCGCCAGCAGCCAAGATGCTTACTACAATGAGCAGTTCTTC
cdr3_aa: CASSQDAYYNEQFF
v_call: TRBV4-3
clone_size: NA
d_call: NA
j_call: TRBJ2-1